This TCR beta chain was captured by sequencing in a study of CD8+ T cells in alopecia areata. Study-level background: Patients in the treated group were given tofacitinib by mouth, 5 to 10 mg twice a day. The tofacitinib course ran for 6 to 18 months and was followed by 6 months off drug.

cDNA reverse transcribed from extracted RNA served as the sequencing template. The data were produced by immunoSEQ multiplex PCR, yet TCRdb's version contains in-frame clones alone and is incomplete. Found here are roughly 180,000 clones, approximately 60% of them singletons; the top ten hold around 3.2%. The treatment denotes: oral pan-JAK inhibitor, 5-10 mg twice daily. Trimming pared 1 base from V and 7 bases from J, leaving 16 bases between. CDR3 length: 15 amino acids. Germline CDR1 and CDR2: SGHAT and FQNNGV. The sequences come from CD4+ T cells sorted from blood, collected at week 4, from a patient treated with tofacitinib. This receptor was obtained from a human donor with alopecia areata. The chain employs TRBV11-2 and TRBJ1-1; D is ambiguous. The CDR3 coding sequence is TGTGCCAGCAGCTTAGTCGCGGGGAACGAGGGTGAAGCTTTCTTT. Its translation is CASSLVAGNEGEAFF.